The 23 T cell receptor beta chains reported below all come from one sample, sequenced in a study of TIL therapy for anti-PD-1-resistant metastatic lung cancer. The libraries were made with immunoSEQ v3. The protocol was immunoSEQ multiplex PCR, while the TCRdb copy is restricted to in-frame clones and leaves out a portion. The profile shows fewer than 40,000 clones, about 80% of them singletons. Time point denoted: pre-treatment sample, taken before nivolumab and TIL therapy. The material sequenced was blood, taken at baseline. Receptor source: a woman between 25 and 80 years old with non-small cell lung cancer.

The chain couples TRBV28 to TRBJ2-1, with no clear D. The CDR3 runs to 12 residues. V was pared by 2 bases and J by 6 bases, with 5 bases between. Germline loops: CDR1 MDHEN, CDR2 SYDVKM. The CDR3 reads CASSLQVNEQFF. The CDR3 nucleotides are TGTGCCAGCAGTTTACAGGTCAATGAGCAGTTCTTC.

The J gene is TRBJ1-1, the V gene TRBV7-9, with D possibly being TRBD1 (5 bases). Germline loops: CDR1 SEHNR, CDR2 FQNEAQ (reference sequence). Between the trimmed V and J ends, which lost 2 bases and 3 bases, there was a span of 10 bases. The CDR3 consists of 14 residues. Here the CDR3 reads CASSLRGGDTEAFF. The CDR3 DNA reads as TGTGCCAGCAGCTTACGTGGGGGGGACACTGAAGCTTTCTTT.

The CDR3 region has the DNA TGTGCCAGTAGTATAGATAGCTCCTACAATGAGCAGTTCTTC. Translation: CASSIDSSYNEQFF. This chain connects TRBV19 to TRBJ2-1; D unclear. The germline V gene has CDR1 LNHDA and CDR2 SQIVND (reference sequence). The CDR3 extends over 14 amino acids. Trimming took off 0 bases at V and 0 bases at J, with 3 bases between the two ends.

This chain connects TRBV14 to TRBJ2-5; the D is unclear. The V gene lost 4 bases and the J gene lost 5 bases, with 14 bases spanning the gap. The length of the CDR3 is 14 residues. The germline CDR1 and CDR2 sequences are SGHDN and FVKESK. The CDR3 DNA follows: TGTGCCAGCAGCCGACCAGCCAGCAGGGAGACCCAGTACTTC. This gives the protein CASSRPASRETQYF.

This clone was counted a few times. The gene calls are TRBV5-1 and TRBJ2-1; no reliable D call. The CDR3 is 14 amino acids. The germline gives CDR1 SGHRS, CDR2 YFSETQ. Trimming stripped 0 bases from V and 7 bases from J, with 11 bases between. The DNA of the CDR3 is TGCGCCAGCAGCTTGGTCTCCAGCCCTAATGAGCAGTTCTTC. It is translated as CASSLVSSPNEQFF. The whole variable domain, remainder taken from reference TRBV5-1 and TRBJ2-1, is KAGVTQTPRYLIKTRGQQVTLSCSPISGHRSVSWYQQTPGQGLQFLFEYFSETQRNKGNFPGRFSGRQFSNSRSEMNVSTLELGDSALYLCASSLVSSPNEQFFGPGTRLTVL.

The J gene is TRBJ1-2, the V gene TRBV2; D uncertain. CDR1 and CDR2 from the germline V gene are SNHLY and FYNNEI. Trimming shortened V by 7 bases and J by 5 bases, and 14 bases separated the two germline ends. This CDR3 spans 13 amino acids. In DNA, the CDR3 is TGTGCCAGCAATGATCGGAGGGATTATGGCTACACCTTC. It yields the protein CASNDRRDYGYTF.

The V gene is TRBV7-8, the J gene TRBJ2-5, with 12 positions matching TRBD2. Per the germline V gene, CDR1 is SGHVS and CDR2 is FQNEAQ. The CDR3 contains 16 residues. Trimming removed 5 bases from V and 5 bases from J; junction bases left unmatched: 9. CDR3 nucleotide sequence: TGTGCCAGCAGCCGTACTAGCGGGAGGATTGATGAGACCCAGTACTTC. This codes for CASSRTSGRIDETQYF.

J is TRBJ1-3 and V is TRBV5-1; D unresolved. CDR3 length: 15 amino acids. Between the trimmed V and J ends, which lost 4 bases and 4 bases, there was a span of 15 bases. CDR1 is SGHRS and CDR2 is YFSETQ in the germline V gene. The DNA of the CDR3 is TGCGCCAGCAGCCCCGACGAGGGTACAGGAAACACCATATATTTT. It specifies CASSPDEGTGNTIYF.

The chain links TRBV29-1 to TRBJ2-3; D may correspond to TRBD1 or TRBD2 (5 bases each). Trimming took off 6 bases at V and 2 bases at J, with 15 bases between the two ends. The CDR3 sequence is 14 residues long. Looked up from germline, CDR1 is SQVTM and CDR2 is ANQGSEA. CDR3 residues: CSVGPRDHTDTQYF. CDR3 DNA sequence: TGCAGCGTCGGACCCCGGGACCACACAGATACGCAGTATTTT.

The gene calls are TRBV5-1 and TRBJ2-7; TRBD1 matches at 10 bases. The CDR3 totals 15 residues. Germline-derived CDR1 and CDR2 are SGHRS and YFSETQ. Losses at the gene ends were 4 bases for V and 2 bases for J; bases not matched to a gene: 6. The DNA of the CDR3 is TGCGCCAGCAGCCCCGGGACAGGGGTAACCTACGAGCAGTACTTC. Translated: CASSPGTGVTYEQYF. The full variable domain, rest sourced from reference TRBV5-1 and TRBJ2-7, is KAGVTQTPRYLIKTRGQQVTLSCSPISGHRSVSWYQQTPGQGLQFLFEYFSETQRNKGNFPGRFSGRQFSNSRSEMNVSTLELGDSALYLCASSPGTGVTYEQYFGPGTRLTVT.

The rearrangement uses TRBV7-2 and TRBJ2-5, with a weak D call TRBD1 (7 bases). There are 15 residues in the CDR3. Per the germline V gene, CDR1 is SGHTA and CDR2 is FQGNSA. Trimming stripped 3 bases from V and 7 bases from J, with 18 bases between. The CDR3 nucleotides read TGTGCCAGCAGCTTCCCGGGACAGCGGGCCCGGACCCAGTACTTC. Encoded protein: CASSFPGQRARTQYF.

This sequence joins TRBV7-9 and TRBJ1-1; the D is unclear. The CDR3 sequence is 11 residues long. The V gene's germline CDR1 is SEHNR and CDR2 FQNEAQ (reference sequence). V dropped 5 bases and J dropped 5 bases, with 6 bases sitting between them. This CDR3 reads CASSHGTEAFF. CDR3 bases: TGTGCCAGCAGCCATGGTACTGAAGCTTTCTTT. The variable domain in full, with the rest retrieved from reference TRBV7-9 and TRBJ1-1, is DTGVSQNPRHKITKRGQNVTFRCDPISEHNRLYWYRQTLGQGPEFLTYFQNEAQLEKSRLLSDRFSAERPKGSFSTLEIQRTEQGDSAMYLCASSHGTEAFFGQGTRLTVV.

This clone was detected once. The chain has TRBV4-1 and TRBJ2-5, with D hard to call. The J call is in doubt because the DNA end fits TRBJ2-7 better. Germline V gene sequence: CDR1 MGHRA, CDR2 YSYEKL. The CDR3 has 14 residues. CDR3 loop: CASSQLASGVEQYF. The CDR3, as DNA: TGCGCCAGCAGCCAATTGGCCAGTGGGGTCGAGCAGTACTTC.

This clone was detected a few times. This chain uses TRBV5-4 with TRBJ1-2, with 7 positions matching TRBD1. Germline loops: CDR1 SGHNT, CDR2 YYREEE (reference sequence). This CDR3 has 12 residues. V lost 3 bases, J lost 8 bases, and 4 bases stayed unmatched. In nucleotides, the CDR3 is TGTGCCAGCAGCTCGGACAGGAGGGGCTACACCTTC. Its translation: CASSSDRRGYTF.

CDR3 residues: CALSMNTEAFF. In DNA form, the CDR3 reads TGCGCTCTGTCCATGAACACTGAAGCTTTCTTT. V is TRBV10-1 and J is TRBJ1-1; D is unresolved. The CDR3 length is 11 residues. Germline V CDR1 and CDR2: WNHNN, SYGVQD (reference sequence).

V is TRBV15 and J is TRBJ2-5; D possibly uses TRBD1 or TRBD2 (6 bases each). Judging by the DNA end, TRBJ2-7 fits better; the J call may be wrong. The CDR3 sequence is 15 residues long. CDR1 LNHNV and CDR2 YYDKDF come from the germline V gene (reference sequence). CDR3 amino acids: CATSRTGGLSYEQYF. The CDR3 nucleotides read TGTGCCACCAGCAGAACCGGGGGCCTTTCCTACGAGCAGTACTTC.

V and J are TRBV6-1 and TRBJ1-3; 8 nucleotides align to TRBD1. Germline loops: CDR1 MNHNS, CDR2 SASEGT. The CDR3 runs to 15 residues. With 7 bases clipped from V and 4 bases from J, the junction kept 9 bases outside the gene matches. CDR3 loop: CASNAGQGVGNTIYF. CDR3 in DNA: TGTGCCAGCAATGCAGGACAGGGTGTAGGAAACACCATATATTTT.

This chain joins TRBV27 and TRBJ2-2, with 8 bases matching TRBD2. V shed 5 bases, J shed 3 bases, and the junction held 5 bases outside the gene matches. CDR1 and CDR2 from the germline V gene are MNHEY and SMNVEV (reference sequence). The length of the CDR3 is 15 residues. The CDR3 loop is CASSVSGAHTGELFF. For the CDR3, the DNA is TGTGCCAGCAGTGTTAGCGGGGCCCACACCGGGGAGCTGTTTTTT.

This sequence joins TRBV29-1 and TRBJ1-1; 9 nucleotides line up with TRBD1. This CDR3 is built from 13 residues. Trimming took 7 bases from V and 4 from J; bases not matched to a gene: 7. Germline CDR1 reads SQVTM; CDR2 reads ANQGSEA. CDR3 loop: CSAQDRGGTEAFF. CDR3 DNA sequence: TGCAGCGCCCAGGACAGGGGTGGCACTGAAGCTTTCTTT.

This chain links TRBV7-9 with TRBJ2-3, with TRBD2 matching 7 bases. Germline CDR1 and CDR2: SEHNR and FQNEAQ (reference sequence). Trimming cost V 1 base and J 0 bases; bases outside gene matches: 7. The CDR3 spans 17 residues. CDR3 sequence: CASSLVLAEVSTDTQYF. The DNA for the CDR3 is TGTGCCAGCAGCTTAGTTCTAGCGGAGGTTAGCACAGATACGCAGTATTTT.

In DNA form, the CDR3 reads TGTGCCAGCAGCCCCATAGGGAGGATCGCAGGGGGCTACACCTTC. Translated: CASSPIGRIAGGYTF. The chain is built from TRBV28 and TRBJ1-2; D possibly corresponds to TRBD1 (5 bases). This CDR3 is 15 amino acids long. Germline assignment: CDR1 MDHEN and CDR2 SYDVKM. V was clipped by 6 bases and J by 8 bases, with 22 bases between them.

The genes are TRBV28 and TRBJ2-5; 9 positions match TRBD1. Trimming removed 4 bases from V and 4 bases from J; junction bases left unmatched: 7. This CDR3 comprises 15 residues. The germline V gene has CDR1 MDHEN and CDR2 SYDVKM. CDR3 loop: CASSSGTGRRETQYF. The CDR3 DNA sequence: TGTGCCAGCAGTTCGGGGACAGGGCGTAGAGAGACCCAGTACTTC.

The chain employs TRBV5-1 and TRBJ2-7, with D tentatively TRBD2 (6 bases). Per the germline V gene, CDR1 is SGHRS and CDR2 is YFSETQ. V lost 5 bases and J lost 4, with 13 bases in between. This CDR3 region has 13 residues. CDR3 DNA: TGCGCCAGCAGGGCGGGGACCTTTTACGAGCAGTACTTC. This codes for CASRAGTFYEQYF.